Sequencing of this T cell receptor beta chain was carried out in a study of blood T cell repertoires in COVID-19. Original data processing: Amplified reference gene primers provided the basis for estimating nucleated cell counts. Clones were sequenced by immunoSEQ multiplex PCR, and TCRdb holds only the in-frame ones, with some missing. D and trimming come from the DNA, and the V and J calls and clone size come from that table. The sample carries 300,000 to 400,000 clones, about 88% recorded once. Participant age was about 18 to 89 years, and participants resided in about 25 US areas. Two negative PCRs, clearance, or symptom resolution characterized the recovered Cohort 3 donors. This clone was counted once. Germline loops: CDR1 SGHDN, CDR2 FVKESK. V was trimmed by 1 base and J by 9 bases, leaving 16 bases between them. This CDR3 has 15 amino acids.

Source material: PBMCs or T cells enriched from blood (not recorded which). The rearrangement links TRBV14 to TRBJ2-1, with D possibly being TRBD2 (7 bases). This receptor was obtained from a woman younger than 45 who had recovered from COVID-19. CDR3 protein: CASSQARGPWGEQFF. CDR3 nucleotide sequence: TGTGCCAGCAGCCAAGCGCGGGGGCCTTGGGGTGAGCAGTTCTTC.